The clone carrying this T cell receptor (beta chain) was found many times. Template material for amplifying TCR beta CDR3 regions consisted of RNA transcripts. An initial round of RT-PCR targeting the TCR CDR3 relied on the HTBI primer set. TCRdb called the multiplex PCR reads again in MiXCR, with one record for every CDR3 protein. Seen here are fewer than 350,000 distinct CDR3 sequences, about 15% observed once, and the top ten hold 30%. The sample originates from a study of T cells in Graves' hyperthyroidism and ophthalmopathy. V lost 4 bases to trimming and J lost 5 bases; unmatched junction nucleotides: 12. Germline values: CDR1 SGHRS, CDR2 YFSETQ. The CDR3 totals 16 residues.

The clonotype comes from a woman in her forties or fifties with Graves' hyperthyroidism that later progressed to Graves' ophthalmopathy. The specimen was blood. V is TRBV5-1 and J is TRBJ2-5, with 9 bases identical to TRBD1. CDR3 sequence reads: CASSTTGGYLRETQYF. The CDR3 bases are TGCGCCAGCAGCACTACAGGGGGCTACTTAAGGGAGACCCAGTACTTC. Together with reference TRBV5-1 and TRBJ2-5, the CDR3 gives the full variable domain: KAGVTQTPRYLIKTRGQQVTLSCSPISGHRSVSWYQQTPGQGLQFLFEYFSETQRNKGNFPGRFSGRQFSNSRSEMNVSTLELGDSALYLCASSTTGGYLRETQYFGPGTRLLVL.